One and the same sample provided the 25 T cell receptor beta chains below, sequenced in a study of blood T cell repertoires in COVID-19. Sequencing used immunoSEQ multiplex PCR; TCRdb keeps in-frame clones, though not all of them. The sample has a few hundred thousand clones, 90% seen once. Specimen: PBMCs or T cells enriched from blood (not recorded which). These receptors originate from a woman under 30 with acute COVID-19.

V is TRBV7-8 and J is TRBJ1-1; a weak D match, TRBD1 (5 bases). Trimming shortened V by 6 bases and J by 4 bases, and 21 bases separated the two germline ends. Looked up from germline, CDR1 is SGHVS and CDR2 is FQNEAQ. The CDR3 sequence is 16 residues long. The CDR3 nucleotides are TGTGCCAGCAGTCAGGACCGGGGGGTGTTAGGCACTGAAGCTTTCTTT. Amino acid sequence: CASSQDRGVLGTEAFF.

Regarding this clone: The same CDR3 arises from other DNA sequences in this sample as well. The chain is built from TRBV27 and TRBJ1-2, with a possible D match to TRBD1 (5 bases). CDR3 size: 14 residues. V was pared by 0 bases and J by 2 bases, with 7 bases between. Germline-derived CDR1 and CDR2 are MNHEY and SMNVEV (reference sequence). The CDR3 DNA is TGTGCCAGCAGTTTATCGTCAGGGAACTATGGCTACACCTTC. Residues: CASSLSSGNYGYTF.

The V call is TRBV4-1, the J call TRBJ2-3; 8 bases are a match to TRBD2. Germline loops: CDR1 MGHRA, CDR2 YSYEKL. V was pared by 6 bases and J by 2 bases, with 7 bases of the junction left unmatched. CDR3 length equals 15 residues. For the CDR3, the DNA is TGCGCCAGCAGACCCATAGCGGGAACCACAGATACGCAGTATTTT. It is translated as CASRPIAGTTDTQYF.

The chain couples TRBV7-8 to TRBJ2-5; maybe TRBD2 (6 bases). The germline gives CDR1 SGHVS, CDR2 FQNEAQ. Trimming shortened V by 4 bases and J by 2 bases, and 11 bases separated the two germline ends. CDR3 length: 14 residues. CDR3 nucleotide sequence: TGTGCCAGCAGCTCAAATAGCGGACAAGAGACCCAGTACTTC. Protein: CASSSNSGQETQYF. Full variable domain (remainder filled in from reference TRBV7-8 and TRBJ2-5): GAGVSQSPRYKVAKRGQDVALRCDPISGHVSLFWYQQALGQGPEFLTYFQNEAQLDKSGLPSDRFFAERPEGSVSTLKIQRTQQEDSAVYLCASSSNSGQETQYFGPGTRLLVL.

The rearrangement uses TRBV3-1 (or the pseudogene TRBV3-2) and TRBJ2-1; D possibly corresponds to TRBD2 (7 bases). V was cut by 4 bases and J by 5 bases, with 15 bases left in between. CDR1 is LGHDT and CDR2 is YNNKEL in the germline V gene (reference sequence). This CDR3 has 15 residues. CDR3 in DNA: TGTGCCAGCAGCCTCCAAGGCGGGGGCAACAATGAGCAGTTCTTC. Amino acids: CASSLQGGGNNEQFF.

The chain employs TRBV4-1 and TRBJ2-5; weak D call: TRBD2 (6 bases). This CDR3 spans 13 amino acids. Trimming shortened V by 4 bases and J by 2 bases, and 8 bases separated the two germline ends. In germline, CDR1 is MGHRA, CDR2 YSYEKL. CDR3 nucleotide sequence: TGCGCCAGCAGCCGGGAGGCACAAGAGACCCAGTACTTC. This encodes CASSREAQETQYF.

V gene TRBV30 combines with J gene TRBJ1-2, with a tentative D call TRBD1 (6 bases). The CDR3 contains 13 residues. The germline CDR1 and CDR2 sequences are GTSNPN and SVGIG (reference sequence). V was pared by 3 bases and J by 8 bases, with 16 bases between. CDR3 nucleotides: TGTGCCTGGAGCTTAGGACAGATAGAGGGCTACACCTTC. This sequence encodes CAWSLGQIEGYTF.

This clone was seen a few times. This chain joins TRBV21-1 and TRBJ1-1; the DNA was not used to check the table's D call, TRBD1. TRBV21-1 is a known pseudogene. CDR3 length: 19 amino acids. The CDR3 DNA follows: TGTGCCAGCAGCCCCCTCGGAGTGGCAGGGGGCAGGGAAAACACTGAAGCTTTCTTT. Amino acid sequence: CASSPLGVAGGRENTEAFF.

The CDR3 region has the DNA TGTGCCAGCAGTTTGGGACAGGTCTCTGGGGCCAACGTCCTGACTTTC. It yields the protein CASSLGQVSGANVLTF. The V call is TRBV28, the J call TRBJ2-6; 8 bases fit TRBD1. The CDR3 is 16 amino acids. V trimming: 3 bases; J trimming: 0 bases; junction bases outside the gene matches: 1. Germline CDR1 reads MDHEN; CDR2 reads SYDVKM. Looking up the rest from reference TRBV28 and TRBJ2-6 gives the full variable domain: DVKVTQSSRYLVKRTGEKVFLECVQDMDHENMFWYRQDPGLGLRLIYFSYDVKMKEKGDIPEGYSVSREKKERFSLILESASTNQTSMYLCASSLGQVSGANVLTFGAGSRLTVL.

The chain is built from TRBV19 and TRBJ2-7, with 11 bases that match TRBD1. Unmatched junction bases numbered 1, after V lost 4 bases and J lost 2 bases. Germline V CDR1 and CDR2: LNHDA, SQIVND (reference sequence). CDR3 size: 14 residues. CDR3 bases: TGTGCCAGTAGTAGGGGACAGGGGGCCTACGAGCAGTACTTC. Amino acid sequence: CASSRGQGAYEQYF.

The chain has TRBV5-4 and TRBJ2-7; 7 bases are shared with TRBD2. The CDR3 is 16 amino acids. J was trimmed by 7 bases and V by 4 bases; bases with no gene match: 17. The germline CDR1 and CDR2 sequences are SGHNT and YYREEE (reference sequence). The CDR3 coding sequence is TGTGCCAGCAGCACTATAACAGGTGCGCCAGCGGGGGAGCAGTACTTC. Translation: CASSTITGAPAGEQYF.

The V call is TRBV7-9, the J call TRBJ1-2, with 7 bases that match TRBD1. CDR3 size: 15 residues. Germline V gene lookup returns CDR1 SEHNR and CDR2 FQNEAQ (reference sequence). Trimming took 2 bases from V and 3 from J; bases not matched to a gene: 6. CDR3 protein: CASSLPGTAYYGYTF. Here the CDR3 DNA reads TGTGCCAGCAGCTTACCCGGGACAGCTTACTATGGCTACACCTTC. Using reference TRBV7-9 and TRBJ1-2 for the parts outside the CDR3, the full variable domain is DTGVSQNPRHKITKRGQNVTFRCDPISEHNRLYWYRQTLGQGPEFLTYFQNEAQLEKSRLLSDRFSAERPKGSFSTLEIQRTEQGDSAMYLCASSLPGTAYYGYTFGSGTRLTVV.

The rearrangement joins TRBV7-2 to TRBJ1-1; D is perhaps TRBD1 (5 bases). Trimming took 5 bases from V and 1 from J, leaving 20 bases between them. The V gene's germline CDR1 is SGHTA and CDR2 FQGNSA. This CDR3 spans 17 amino acids. CDR3 sequence (DNA): TGTGCCAGCAGCCTACTGGCGACAGTTCCGACGAACACTGAAGCTTTCTTT. Residues: CASSLLATVPTNTEAFF.

The chain employs TRBV28 and TRBJ1-5, with D unclear. V dropped 3 bases and J dropped 4 bases, with 7 bases sitting between them. There are 13 residues in the CDR3. Germline CDR1 reads MDHEN; CDR2 reads SYDVKM. CDR3 region: CASSLVRNQPQHF. The CDR3 bases are TGTGCCAGCAGTTTGGTCAGAAATCAGCCCCAGCATTTT.

The chain carries TRBV10-1 and TRBJ1-1; possibly TRBD1 for D (6 bases). Trimming stripped 0 bases from V and 4 bases from J, with 18 bases between. The germline V gene encodes CDR1 WNHNN and CDR2 SYGVQD (reference sequence). This CDR3 region has 17 residues. CDR3 in DNA: TGCGCCAGCAGTGAGTCCGGCAGGGGAGCCGTTATCACTGAAGCTTTCTTT. Translated: CASSESGRGAVITEAFF.

The CDR3 DNA reads TGTGCCAGCAGCTTAGGACCTAGCGGGAGTTCCCCCACTGAGCAGTTCTTC. It specifies CASSLGPSGSSPTEQFF. The rearrangement joins TRBV7-9 to TRBJ2-1; 10 bases match TRBD2. From germline, CDR1 is SEHNR and CDR2 FQNEAQ (reference sequence). With 1 base clipped from V and 9 bases from J, the junction kept 12 bases outside the gene matches. The CDR3 covers 17 residues.

The rearrangement links TRBV28 to TRBJ1-6; D is unresolved. CDR3 length: 15 residues. Germline V lookup: CDR1 MDHEN, CDR2 SYDVKM. Trimming pared 4 bases from V and 11 bases from J, leaving 18 bases between. The CDR3 DNA is TGTGCCAGCAGTTACCCAGGATCATACACGGCACCCCTCCACTTT. It yields the protein CASSYPGSYTAPLHF.

As concerns this clone: One end of the junction fails to match germline, which may point to a read error. This chain connects TRBV6-6 to TRBJ2-7; D is undetermined. Per the germline V gene, CDR1 is MNHNY and CDR2 is SVGAGI (reference sequence). The CDR3 has 12 residues. In DNA form, the CDR3 reads TGTGCCAGCAGCCCGAGTGGGCAGCATGGAATCTTC. It yields the protein CASSPSGQHGIF.

The DNA for the CDR3 is TGTGCCAGCCGATTCGGGAGTGAGCAGTTCTTC. Translated, it gives CASRFGSEQFF. This chain joins TRBV5-6 and TRBJ2-1; the D gene is possibly TRBD2 (6 bases). The CDR3 consists of 11 residues. V dropped 7 bases and J dropped 9 bases, with 11 bases sitting between them. Per germline, CDR1 SGHDT and CDR2 YYEEEE.

The J gene is TRBJ1-1, the V gene TRBV30, with a tentative D call TRBD1 (6 bases). Germline values: CDR1 GTSNPN, CDR2 SVGIG (reference sequence). The CDR3 has 17 amino acids. Trimming pared 1 base from V and 1 base from J, leaving 19 bases between. This CDR3 reads CAWSAPDRGHSNTEAFF. The CDR3 region has the DNA TGTGCCTGGAGTGCGCCGGACAGAGGGCATTCGAACACTGAAGCTTTCTTT.

This chain links TRBV19 with TRBJ2-5; TRBD2 might be the D (6 bases). The V end was cut by 0 bases, the J end by 0 bases, with 14 bases between. The CDR3 extends over 17 amino acids. Per the germline V gene, CDR1 is LNHDA and CDR2 is SQIVND (reference sequence). The CDR3 here is CASSIDFGTGYQETQYF. The CDR3 DNA follows: TGTGCCAGTAGTATAGACTTCGGGACTGGGTACCAAGAGACCCAGTACTTC. The whole variable domain, remainder taken from reference TRBV19 and TRBJ2-5, is DGGITQSPKYLFRKEGQNVTLSCEQNLNHDAMYWYRQDPGQGLRLIYYSQIVNDFQKGDIAEGYSVSREKKESFPLTVTSAQKNPTAFYLCASSIDFGTGYQETQYFGPGTRLLVL.

V usage is TRBV27 and J usage is TRBJ2-7; D gene unclear. Germline V gives CDR1 MNHEY, CDR2 SMNVEV (reference sequence). V lost 2 bases and J 2 bases, leaving 13 bases between the germline ends. CDR3 size: 15 residues. The CDR3 reads CASSLVRVSPYEQYF. The CDR3 region has the DNA TGTGCCAGCAGTTTAGTACGGGTATCCCCCTACGAGCAGTACTTC.

The V gene is TRBV12-3 or TRBV12-4, the J gene TRBJ1-5; D unresolved. CDR3 size: 12 residues. Trimming removed 1 base from V and 10 bases from J, with 8 bases in between. The CDR3 DNA reads as TGTGCCAGCAGTTTAGGTAAAAAACCCCAGCATTTT. Amino acids: CASSLGKKPQHF.

This clone was counted once. The J gene is TRBJ1-5, the V gene TRBV27, with a tentative D call TRBD1 (6 bases). The CDR3 sequence is 14 residues long. V dropped 4 bases and J dropped 1 base, with 8 bases sitting between them. The germline V gene encodes CDR1 MNHEY and CDR2 SMNVEV (reference sequence). CDR3 sequence (DNA): TGTGCCAGCAGTTCAGGGGACAGCAATCAGCCCCAGCATTTT. This codes for CASSSGDSNQPQHF.

The chain combines TRBV9 with TRBJ2-5; possible D gene TRBD2, 6 bases. This CDR3 is 12 amino acids long. Trimming pared 4 bases from V and 4 bases from J, leaving 8 bases between. The germline V gene encodes CDR1 SGDLS and CDR2 YYNGEE. CDR3 protein: CASSRDSETQYF. The CDR3 DNA follows: TGTGCCAGCAGCCGGGACTCAGAGACCCAGTACTTC.